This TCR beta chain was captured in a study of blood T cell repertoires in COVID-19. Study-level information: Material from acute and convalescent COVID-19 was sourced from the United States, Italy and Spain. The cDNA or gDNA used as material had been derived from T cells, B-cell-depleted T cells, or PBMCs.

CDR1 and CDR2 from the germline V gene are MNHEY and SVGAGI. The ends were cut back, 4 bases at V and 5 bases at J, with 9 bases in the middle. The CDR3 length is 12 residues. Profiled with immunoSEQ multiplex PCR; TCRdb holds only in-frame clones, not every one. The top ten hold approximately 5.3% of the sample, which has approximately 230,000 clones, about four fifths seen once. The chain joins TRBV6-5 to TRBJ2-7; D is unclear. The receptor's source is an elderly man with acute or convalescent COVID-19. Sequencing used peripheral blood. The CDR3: CASSSYPNEQYF. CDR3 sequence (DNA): TGTGCCAGCAGTTCCTATCCGAACGAGCAGTACTTC.